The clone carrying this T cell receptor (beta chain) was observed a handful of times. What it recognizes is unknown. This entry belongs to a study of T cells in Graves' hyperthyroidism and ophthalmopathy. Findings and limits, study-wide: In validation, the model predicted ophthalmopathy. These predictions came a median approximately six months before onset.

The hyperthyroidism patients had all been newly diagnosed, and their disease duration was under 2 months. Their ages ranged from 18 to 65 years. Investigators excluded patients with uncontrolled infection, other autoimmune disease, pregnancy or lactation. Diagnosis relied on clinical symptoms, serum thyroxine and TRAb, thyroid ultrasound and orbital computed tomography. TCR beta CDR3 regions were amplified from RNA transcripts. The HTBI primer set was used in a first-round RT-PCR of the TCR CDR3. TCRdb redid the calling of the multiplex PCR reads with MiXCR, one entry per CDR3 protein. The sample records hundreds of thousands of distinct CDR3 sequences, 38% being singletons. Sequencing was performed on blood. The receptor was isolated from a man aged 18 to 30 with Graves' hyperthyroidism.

The CDR3 region is CASNAGYEQYF. In DNA, the CDR3 is TGTGCCAGCAATGCAGGTTACGAGCAGTACTTC. V and J are TRBV28 and TRBJ2-7; D is ambiguous. The V and J ends lost 7 bases and 4 bases respectively, with 8 bases between them. Germline assignment: CDR1 MDHEN and CDR2 SYDVKM. The CDR3 has 11 amino acids.